Following are 25 T cell receptor beta chains from one sample sequenced in a study of T cell clones after liver transplantation. TCRdb's copy holds only in-frame clones and misses some; the assay was immunoSEQ multiplex PCR. The data contain about 76,000 clones, less than 90% of them singletons. The source material was CD4+ T cells from blood, sampled at the 22-month timepoint. The origin of the receptors is a human patient who received a liver transplant. Some T cells may have come from the graft donor.

The V and J genes are TRBV4-3 and TRBJ2-1, with D unresolved. The ends were cut back, 5 bases at V and 7 bases at J, with 9 bases in the middle. Germline V gene lookup returns CDR1 LGHNA and CDR2 YSLEER. This CDR3 is built from 12 residues. The chain's CDR3 is CASSARGNEQFF. The CDR3, as DNA: TGCGCCAGCAGCGCTCGTGGTAATGAGCAGTTCTTC.

This rearrangement joins TRBV6-6 to TRBJ1-3; tentatively, D is TRBD1 (6 bases). The germline V gene encodes CDR1 MNHNY and CDR2 SVGAGI (reference sequence). This CDR3 has 15 residues. V shed 2 bases and J shed 2 bases, with 10 bases lying between them. This CDR3 reads CASSYHREAGNTIYF. CDR3 coding DNA: TGTGCCAGCAGTTACCACAGGGAAGCTGGAAACACCATATATTTT.

This rearrangement joins TRBV7-2 to TRBJ2-7; weak D call: TRBD2 (5 bases). Germline assignment: CDR1 SGHTA and CDR2 FQGNSA. V lost 1 base and J lost 6, with 7 bases in between. The CDR3 runs 12 residues. This CDR3 reads CASSLVASEQYF. CDR3 coding DNA: TGTGCCAGCAGCTTAGTAGCGTCCGAGCAGTACTTC.

This clone was found once. V and J are TRBV5-1 and TRBJ2-3; D gene unclear. V lost 0 bases and J lost 1, with 9 bases in between. Per germline, CDR1 SGHRS and CDR2 YFSETQ. CDR3 size: 15 residues. CDR3 bases: TGCGCCAGCAGCTTGGCAGGCTATGGCACAGATACGCAGTATTTT. Translating gives CASSLAGYGTDTQYF.

The rearrangement joins TRBV5-1 to TRBJ2-1; 9 bases are a match to TRBD1. This CDR3 comprises 14 residues. The V gene end was trimmed by 4 bases and the J gene end by 5 bases; junction bases not matched to a gene: 4. The germline V gene has CDR1 SGHRS and CDR2 YFSETQ. The CDR3 sequence: CASSGTGIHNEQFF. CDR3 in DNA: TGCGCCAGCAGCGGGACAGGGATCCACAATGAGCAGTTCTTC.

The genes are TRBV29-1 and TRBJ2-1; D tentatively fits TRBD1 or TRBD2 (5 bases each). Germline-derived CDR1 and CDR2 are SQVTM and ANQGSEA. The CDR3 runs to 13 residues. Trimming shortened V by 3 bases and J by 6 bases, and 12 bases separated the two germline ends. CDR3 nucleotide sequence: TGCAGCGTTGAGGGACCTTGGTCCAATGAGCAGTTCTTC. This codes for CSVEGPWSNEQFF.

This clone has more than one count but fewer than ten. The V and J genes are TRBV2 and TRBJ1-6; 10 bases align to TRBD1. This CDR3 region has 14 residues. Germline CDR1 and CDR2: SNHLY and FYNNEI. The V and J ends lost 4 bases and 10 bases, in that order; junction bases with no gene match: 4. CDR3 loop: CASSGQGAASPLHF. As DNA, the CDR3 is TGTGCCAGCAGTGGACAGGGGGCGGCATCACCCCTCCACTTT.

The chain employs TRBV6-6 and TRBJ1-5; D uncertain. Looked up from germline, CDR1 is MNHNY and CDR2 is SVGAGI (reference sequence). Trimming removed 2 bases at V and 5 bases at J, with 4 bases between. This CDR3 is 12 amino acids long. The CDR3: CASSYTDQPQHF. The CDR3 DNA follows: TGTGCCAGCAGTTACACGGATCAGCCCCAGCATTTT.

The chain joins TRBV5-6 to TRBJ2-1, with 9 bases fitting TRBD2. J gave up 8 bases and V 1 base, and 7 bases lay outside the gene matches. There are 15 residues in the CDR3. The germline gives CDR1 SGHDT, CDR2 YYEEEE. The CDR3, as DNA: TGTGCCAGCAGCTTGCGGCGGGAGGGGAAGGATGAGCAGTTCTTC. This translates into CASSLRREGKDEQFF.

This clone was seen at least ten times. The chain is built from TRBV29-1 and TRBJ1-1; D not resolved. Germline lookup yields CDR1 SQVTM and CDR2 ANQGSEA. CDR3 length: 14 amino acids. V lost 2 bases to trimming and J lost 1 base, with 11 bases between them. In nucleotides, the CDR3 is TGCAGCGTTGAATTTTTCAGAAGGAACACTGAAGCTTTCTTT. Translating gives CSVEFFRRNTEAFF.

The chain combines TRBV2 with TRBJ2-7, with D perhaps being TRBD1 or TRBD2 (5 bases each). V lost 6 bases to trimming and J lost 0 bases, with 15 bases between them. Germline CDR1 and CDR2: SNHLY and FYNNEI. This CDR3 region has 15 residues. CDR3 DNA: TGTGCCAGCAGACGGGACGGGAAACTCTCCTACGAGCAGTACTTC. It codes for CASRRDGKLSYEQYF. The entire variable domain, with the rest obtained from reference TRBV2 and TRBJ2-7, is as follows: EPEVTQTPSHQVTQMGQEVILRCVPISNHLYFYWYRQILGQKVEFLVSFYNNEISEKSEIFDDQFSVERPDGSNFTLKIRSTKLEDSAMYFCASRRDGKLSYEQYFGPGTRLTVT.

This chain joins TRBV7-2 and TRBJ1-1, with 8 bases aligning to TRBD1. The germline gives CDR1 SGHTA, CDR2 FQGNSA. V shed 5 bases, J shed 6 bases, and the junction held 11 bases outside the gene matches. There are 15 residues in the CDR3. The CDR3 protein is CASSHDRGGVAEAFF. In nucleotides, the CDR3 is TGTGCCAGCAGCCATGACAGGGGCGGAGTTGCTGAAGCTTTCTTT.

The CDR3 protein is CASSFSGGYGNTIYF. Here the CDR3 DNA reads TGTGCCAGCAGCTTCTCGGGCGGATATGGAAACACCATATATTTT. The chain carries TRBV11-2 and TRBJ1-3; unclear D gene. Trimming took off 3 bases at V and 3 bases at J, with 12 bases between the two ends. Germline V gene data show CDR1 as SGHAT and CDR2 as FQNNGV. The CDR3 runs to 15 residues.

The V gene is TRBV7-2, the J gene TRBJ2-3; 9 bases fit TRBD2. V was pared by 0 bases and J by 0 bases, with 10 bases of the junction left unmatched. CDR1 SGHTA and CDR2 FQGNSA come from the germline V gene. The CDR3 has 19 amino acids. The CDR3 sequence: CASSLATLAGRPSTDTQYF. DNA of the CDR3: TGTGCCAGCAGCTTAGCGACTCTAGCGGGGAGGCCCAGCACAGATACGCAGTATTTT.

V is TRBV7-2 and J is TRBJ2-3; D call uncertain. Germline V gives CDR1 SGHTA, CDR2 FQGNSA. V lost 6 bases and J 6 bases, leaving 10 bases between the germline ends. The CDR3 extends over 12 amino acids. The CDR3 loop is CASRRGGDTQYF. CDR3 nucleotides: TGTGCCAGCAGGCGAGGTGGTGATACGCAGTATTTT.

The chain uses TRBV19 and TRBJ2-3; D not resolved. Trimming pared 4 bases from V and 4 bases from J, leaving 12 bases between. Germline V gives CDR1 LNHDA, CDR2 SQIVND (reference sequence). This CDR3 is 14 amino acids long. CDR3 sequence reads: CASSKGTVPDTQYF. In DNA form, the CDR3 reads TGTGCCAGTAGTAAGGGTACAGTACCAGATACGCAGTATTTT.

The rearrangement links TRBV10-3 to TRBJ2-5, with 8 bases lining up with TRBD1. V was clipped by 3 bases and J by 1 base; unmatched bases: 4. In germline, CDR1 is ENHRY, CDR2 SYGVKD. The CDR3 length is 15 residues. CDR3 coding DNA: TGTGCCATCAGTGACTACGGGACAGGCCAAGAGACCCAGTACTTC. Translated, it gives CAISDYGTGQETQYF.

Relative to its sample, this clone is medium-sized. The rearrangement joins TRBV19 to TRBJ2-4; no firm D call. CDR3 length equals 11 residues. V was pared by 0 bases and J by 8 bases, with 2 bases between. In germline, CDR1 is LNHDA, CDR2 SQIVND (reference sequence). CDR3: CASSIEDIQYF. The CDR3 DNA reads TGTGCCAGTAGTATAGAAGACATTCAGTACTTC.

This clone appeared once. This chain uses TRBV6-5 with TRBJ1-4, with D tentatively TRBD1 (6 bases). Trimming left V 4 bases short and J 7 bases short, with 16 bases between. Germline assignment: CDR1 MNHEY and CDR2 SVGAGI. This CDR3 comprises 15 residues. The CDR3 region has the DNA TGTGCCAGCAGTTCCCAAGAACAGGGTTTTGAAAAACTGTTTTTT. This codes for CASSSQEQGFEKLFF.

This chain joins TRBV19 and TRBJ1-2; a weak D match, TRBD1 (5 bases). The CDR3 is 17 amino acids. Trimming took 6 bases from V and 7 from J, leaving 27 bases between them. CDR1 LNHDA and CDR2 SQIVND come from the germline V gene (reference sequence). DNA of the CDR3: TGTGCCAGTAGCAACAACGTCGACAGAAGGGTTATCGGTGGCTACACCTTC. Translating it yields CASSNNVDRRVIGGYTF.

The V and J genes are TRBV6-5 and TRBJ2-7, with TRBD2 matching over 11 bases. J lost 2 bases, V lost 2 bases, and 2 bases had no gene match. The germline gives CDR1 MNHEY, CDR2 SVGAGI. The CDR3 runs 15 residues. The CDR3, as DNA: TGTGCCAGCAGTTACGGGACTAGCGGCCCCTACGAGCAGTACTTC. It encodes CASSYGTSGPYEQYF.

This clone was observed a single time. This chain joins TRBV7-9 and TRBJ2-1, with 8 bases fitting TRBD2. The V segment lost 5 bases and the J segment 6 bases; nucleotides outside the gene matches: 9. Germline CDR1 SEHNR, CDR2 FQNEAQ (reference sequence). The CDR3 has 15 amino acids. CDR3 in amino acids: CASSARTSFFNEQFF. In DNA form, the CDR3 reads TGTGCCAGCAGCGCCCGGACTAGCTTTTTCAATGAGCAGTTCTTC.

The V call is TRBV5-1, the J call TRBJ2-3, with TRBD1 identical over 8 bases. CDR3 size: 16 residues. Germline V gives CDR1 SGHRS, CDR2 YFSETQ. The junction had 10 bases not matched to a gene; V was cut back by 5 bases and J by 2 bases. This chain's CDR3 is CASRAYWTGSTDTQYF. The CDR3 nucleotides are TGCGCCAGCAGGGCCTACTGGACAGGGTCCACAGATACGCAGTATTTT.

The chain employs TRBV6-1 and TRBJ2-3; 8 nucleotides line up with TRBD2. V dropped 10 bases and J dropped 5; count of bases not matched to a gene: 14. CDR1 is MNHNS and CDR2 is SASEGT in the germline V gene. CDR3 length: 15 residues. In nucleotides, the CDR3 is TGTGCCACCAAACCCCCAGCGGGGGCGGAAGATACGCAGTATTTT. Translation: CATKPPAGAEDTQYF.

The chain joins TRBV7-3 to TRBJ2-6; D is unresolved. Germline V gene data show CDR1 as SGHTA and CDR2 as FQGTGA. The V end was cut by 4 bases, the J end by 0 bases, with 7 bases between. The CDR3 contains 15 residues. The CDR3 spells CASSYVRSGANVLTF. DNA for the CDR3: TGTGCCAGCAGCTATGTCCGCTCTGGGGCCAACGTCCTGACTTTC.